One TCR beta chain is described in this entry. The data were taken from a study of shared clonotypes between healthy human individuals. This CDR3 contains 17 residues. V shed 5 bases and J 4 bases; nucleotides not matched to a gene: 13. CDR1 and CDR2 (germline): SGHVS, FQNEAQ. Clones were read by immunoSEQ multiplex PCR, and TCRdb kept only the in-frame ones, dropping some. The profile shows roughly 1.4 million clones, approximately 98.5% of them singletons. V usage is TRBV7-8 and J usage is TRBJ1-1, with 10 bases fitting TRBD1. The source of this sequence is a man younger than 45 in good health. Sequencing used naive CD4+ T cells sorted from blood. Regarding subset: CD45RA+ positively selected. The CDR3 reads CASSPRDRGKISTEAFF. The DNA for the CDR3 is TGTGCCAGCAGCCCCCGGGACAGGGGCAAGATAAGCACTGAAGCTTTCTTT.